These 29 T cell receptor beta chains came from one sample sequenced in a study of post-analysis software for immune sequencing data. Unique molecular identifiers were present in the TCR beta cDNA libraries. Each CDR3 protein gets one entry after TCRdb re-called the PCR reads with MiXCR. This repertoire shows approximately 440,000 distinct CDR3 sequences, around 40% found once; its top ten account for around 10%. Antigens for these TCRs are unknown. Whole-study results and caveats: Among a handful of TRBV segments more frequent in patients than controls were TRBV5-6, TRBV5-1 and TRBV20-1.

The sample was blood. Receptors were obtained from a girl aged 10-17 years with multiple sclerosis.

Only a few counts were recorded for this clonotype. The chain carries TRBV28 and TRBJ2-7; tentative D call: TRBD2 (6 bases). Between the trimmed V and J ends, which lost 5 bases and 2 bases, there was a span of 10 bases. Germline CDR1 and CDR2: MDHEN and SYDVKM. CDR3 length equals 13 residues. CDR3 protein: CASSHRGTYEQYF. CDR3 nucleotide sequence: TGTGCCAGCAGTCACCGGGGGACCTACGAGCAGTACTTC.

The rearrangement uses TRBV9 and TRBJ2-2; no clear D gene. The CDR3 consists of 13 residues. The ends were cut back, 5 bases at V and 5 bases at J, with 10 bases in the middle. CDR1 is SGDLS and CDR2 is YYNGEE in the germline V gene. The CDR3 coding sequence is TGTGCCAGCAGTTACCGGCGGACCGGGGAGCTGTTTTTT. Its protein is CASSYRRTGELFF.

Here the CDR3 reads CASSLTGAGVTDTQYF. CDR3 nucleotide sequence: TGTGCCAGCAGCTTAACCGGCGCGGGGGTTACAGATACGCAGTATTTT. The V and J genes are TRBV7-2 and TRBJ2-3; 7 bases agree with TRBD2. Per the germline V gene, CDR1 is SGHTA and CDR2 is FQGNSA. The CDR3 covers 16 residues. With V trimmed by 2 bases and J by 3 bases, 8 bases remained unmatched. The variable domain in full, completed from reference TRBV7-2 and TRBJ2-3, reads GAGVSQSPSNKVTEKGKDVELRCDPISGHTALYWYRQSLGQGLEFLIYFQGNSAPDKSGLPSDRFSAERTGGSVSTLTIQRTQQEDSAVYLCASSLTGAGVTDTQYFGPGTRLTVL.

The chain uses TRBV4-1 and TRBJ1-1, with D maybe TRBD1 (6 bases). The CDR3 contains 16 residues. Germline V gene data show CDR1 as MGHRA and CDR2 as YSYEKL. The V end lost 0 bases, the J end lost 0 bases, and 11 bases lay between the germline ends. Here the CDR3 reads CASSQEGGTMNTEAFF. For the CDR3, the DNA is TGCGCCAGCAGCCAAGAAGGGGGGACCATGAACACTGAAGCTTTCTTT.

This clonotype showed up just a few times. The V call is TRBV3-1, the J call TRBJ1-1; possibly TRBD1 for D (5 bases). Germline CDR1 LGHDT, CDR2 YNNKEL (reference sequence). V lost 0 bases to trimming and J lost 8 bases, with 13 bases between them. This CDR3 is built from 14 residues. The CDR3 region is CASSQDQGRGEAFF. The CDR3 bases are TGTGCCAGCAGCCAAGATCAGGGCCGGGGGGAAGCTTTCTTT.

Remarks on this clonotype: The junction differs from germline at one of its ends, possibly a read error. The chain couples TRBV12-3 or TRBV12-4 to TRBJ1-4; TRBD1 matches 7 bases. This CDR3 spans 15 amino acids. The CDR3 spells CASSLETGRREKLFF. CDR3 nucleotide sequence: TGTGCCAGCAGCTTAGAGACAGGGAGGCGAGAAAAACTGTTTTTT.

V is TRBV10-3 and J is TRBJ1-4, with D unclear. The germline CDR1 and CDR2 sequences are ENHRY and SYGVKD. CDR3 size: 15 residues. The V and J ends lost 0 bases and 3 bases respectively, with 8 bases between them. This CDR3 is CAISESRVANEKLFF. CDR3 in DNA: TGTGCCATCAGTGAGTCGAGGGTAGCTAATGAAAAACTGTTTTTT.

The chain couples TRBV5-1 to TRBJ2-1, with D hard to call. With 0 bases removed from V and 4 bases from J, the gap between germline ends came to 11 bases. CDR3 length: 15 amino acids. The germline gives CDR1 SGHRS, CDR2 YFSETQ. The CDR3 coding sequence is TGCGCCAGCAGCTTGGTCGGCGCTGAATACAATGAGCAGTTCTTC. Translated: CASSLVGAEYNEQFF.

The V and J genes are TRBV10-2 and TRBJ2-7; no reliable D call. The V end lost 7 bases, the J end lost 0 bases, and 7 bases lay between the germline ends. Germline CDR1 reads WSHSY; CDR2 reads SAAADI. The CDR3 covers 12 residues. The CDR3 DNA sequence: TGCGCCAGCAACGCAGACTCCTACGAGCAGTACTTC. This sequence encodes CASNADSYEQYF.

This sequence joins TRBV29-1 and TRBJ1-1, with a weak D call TRBD1 (6 bases). Trimming removed 5 bases from V and 0 bases from J, with 13 bases in between. The CDR3 contains 14 residues. CDR1 SQVTM and CDR2 ANQGSEA come from the germline V gene. This CDR3 reads CSVSYRDMNTEAFF. CDR3 nucleotides: TGCAGCGTTTCTTACAGGGACATGAACACTGAAGCTTTCTTT. The variable domain in full, with the rest retrieved from reference TRBV29-1 and TRBJ1-1, is SAVISQKPSRDICQRGTSLTIQCQVDSQVTMMFWYRQQPGQSLTLIATANQGSEATYESGFVIDKFPISRPNLTFSTLTVSNMSPEDSSIYLCSVSYRDMNTEAFFGQGTRLTVV.

This clonotype was picked up a small number of times. The rearrangement joins TRBV27 to TRBJ2-4, with 9 bases aligning to TRBD1. This CDR3 is 14 amino acids long. Germline-derived CDR1 and CDR2 are MNHEY and SMNVEV (reference sequence). The V and J ends lost 4 bases and 6 bases, in that order; junction bases with no gene match: 4. The CDR3 DNA sequence: TGTGCCAGCAGTTCACAGGACAGGGGAAACATTCAGTACTTC. Encoded protein: CASSSQDRGNIQYF.

The J gene is TRBJ1-4, the V gene TRBV6-6; D perhaps matches TRBD1 (6 bases). This CDR3 region has 14 residues. CDR1 is MNHNY and CDR2 is SVGAGI in the germline V gene (reference sequence). The V end lost 7 bases, the J end lost 8 bases, and 17 bases lay between the germline ends. The chain's CDR3 is CASTKQGEGEKLFF. DNA of the CDR3: TGTGCCAGCACCAAACAGGGAGAGGGAGAAAAACTGTTTTTT.

This clonotype was detected only a few times. This sequence joins TRBV6-1 and TRBJ2-3; TRBD2 aligns across 12 bases. The CDR3 runs 16 residues. The V and J ends lost 5 bases and 6 bases, in that order; junction bases with no gene match: 9. Germline V CDR1 and CDR2: MNHNS, SASEGT. For the CDR3, the DNA is TGTGCCAGCAGTCTACCCCGACTAGCGGGAGTGGATACGCAGTATTTT. It encodes CASSLPRLAGVDTQYF.

This clonotype was detected once. J is TRBJ2-3 and V is TRBV7-9; D possibly uses TRBD1 or TRBD2 (6 bases each). CDR1 SEHNR and CDR2 FQNEAQ come from the germline V gene (reference sequence). Trimming removed 10 bases at V and 4 bases at J, with 18 bases between. The CDR3 consists of 14 residues. The CDR3 coding sequence is TGTGCCACCCCGGGGGCGGTGGACGCAGATACGCAGTATTTT. Amino acids: CATPGAVDADTQYF.

The chain has TRBV29-1 and TRBJ2-7; weak D call: TRBD2 (5 bases). Germline CDR1 reads SQVTM; CDR2 reads ANQGSEA. The CDR3 spans 13 residues. Trimming pared 4 bases from V and 1 base from J, leaving 11 bases between. The CDR3 region has the DNA TGCAGCGTTGTTGGAGGACCGTCCTACGAGCAGTACTTC. It is translated as CSVVGGPSYEQYF.

The chain joins TRBV7-2 to TRBJ2-1, with 14 bases fitting TRBD2. Germline V gene data show CDR1 as SGHTA and CDR2 as FQGNSA. The V segment lost 0 bases and the J segment 10 bases; nucleotides outside the gene matches: 8. The CDR3 contains 17 residues. Here the CDR3 reads CASSLASTSGRAYEQFF. CDR3 sequence (DNA): TGTGCCAGCAGCTTAGCGTCGACTAGCGGGAGGGCCTACGAGCAGTTCTTC.

The gene calls are TRBV7-2 and TRBJ1-2; tentative D call: TRBD1 (6 bases). The CDR3 loop spans 14 amino acids. From germline, CDR1 is SGHTA and CDR2 FQGNSA. V lost 5 bases and J lost 5, with 15 bases in between. CDR3: CASSAGLGQYGYTF. For the CDR3, the DNA is TGTGCCAGCAGCGCCGGCTTAGGACAGTATGGCTACACCTTC.

This clonotype has only a few counts. The CDR3 DNA reads TGTGCCAGCAGTGTCCCAGGGGGCTGGTACGAGACCCAGTACTTC. Protein product: CASSVPGGWYETQYF. V and J are TRBV28 and TRBJ2-5; 8 nucleotides agree with TRBD1. Germline lookup yields CDR1 MDHEN and CDR2 SYDVKM. This CDR3 contains 15 residues. Unmatched junction bases numbered 10, after V lost 5 bases and J lost 5 bases.

A few counts support this clonotype. The V and J genes are TRBV18 and TRBJ2-4; D remains ambiguous. Germline CDR1 is KGHSH and CDR2 is LQKENI. V was trimmed by 6 bases and J by 8 bases, leaving 11 bases between them. CDR3 length equals 12 residues. The CDR3 DNA follows: TGTGCCAGCTCCCCGGGTAGAGACATTCAGTACTTC. Translation gives CASSPGRDIQYF. Full variable domain (remainder filled in from reference TRBV18 and TRBJ2-4): NAGVMQNPRHLVRRRGQEARLRCSPMKGHSHVYWYRQLPEEGLKFMVYLQKENIIDESGMPKERFSAEFPKEGPSILRIQQVVRGDSAAYFCASSPGRDIQYFGAGTRLSVL.

The DNA of the CDR3 is TGCAGTGCTAGAGATCGGCCAGGGGACTACGAGCAGTACTTC. This sequence encodes CSARDRPGDYEQYF. The chain couples TRBV20-1 to TRBJ2-7; D perhaps matches TRBD1 (6 bases). Germline V gene sequence: CDR1 DFQATT, CDR2 SNEGSKA (reference sequence). The CDR3 consists of 14 residues. Trimming shortened V by 0 bases and J by 3 bases, and 12 bases separated the two germline ends.

The rearrangement uses TRBV15 and TRBJ2-1; D gene unclear. CDR1 is LNHNV, CDR2 YYDKDF, per germline (reference sequence). CDR3 size: 15 residues. The V end was cut by 1 base, the J end by 4 bases, with 11 bases between. This CDR3 is CATSRVPSRYNEQFF. CDR3 bases: TGTGCCACCAGCAGAGTCCCGTCCAGATACAATGAGCAGTTCTTC.

V and J are TRBV25-1 and TRBJ2-5, with D unclear. Germline CDR1 reads MGHDK; CDR2 reads SYGVNS. This CDR3 is built from 14 residues. V was trimmed by 3 bases and J by 3 bases, leaving 11 bases between them. The CDR3 is CASSDEYTKETQYF. The CDR3 region has the DNA TGTGCCAGCAGTGATGAATACACAAAAGAGACCCAGTACTTC.

This clonotype came up a few times. The rearrangement links TRBV5-1 to TRBJ2-1; maybe TRBD1 (6 bases). The CDR3 spans 15 residues. Germline CDR1 and CDR2: SGHRS and YFSETQ. Between the trimmed V and J ends, which lost 4 bases and 4 bases, there was a span of 15 bases. The CDR3 coding sequence is TGCGCCAGCAGCATCTGGAAAAGGGGGTACAATGAGCAGTTCTTC. It encodes CASSIWKRGYNEQFF.

This clonotype was observed a few times. This chain joins TRBV7-9 and TRBJ2-7; D gene unclear. Deletions cut 2 bases from V and 0 bases from J, with 8 bases between. Germline V gene sequence: CDR1 SEHNR, CDR2 FQNEAQ (reference sequence). This CDR3 comprises 14 residues. This chain's CDR3 is CASSLTAASYEQYF. CDR3 nucleotide sequence: TGTGCCAGCAGCTTAACCGCCGCCTCCTACGAGCAGTACTTC.

As DNA, the CDR3 is TGCGCCAGCAGCCAAGACCCACTAGCGGGAGGCACAGATACGCAGTATTTT. It encodes CASSQDPLAGGTDTQYF. This sequence joins TRBV4-1 and TRBJ2-3, with 11 positions matching TRBD2. Germline CDR1 reads MGHRA; CDR2 reads YSYEKL. CDR3 length: 17 residues. The junction had 3 bases not matched to a gene; V was cut back by 0 bases and J by 1 base.

This clonotype was seen a handful of times. This chain links TRBV29-1 with TRBJ2-7; TRBD1 matches at 7 bases. V shed 3 bases and J 3 bases; nucleotides not matched to a gene: 8. Germline CDR1 SQVTM, CDR2 ANQGSEA. This CDR3 comprises 14 residues. The CDR3 nucleotides are TGCAGCGTTGATAAGCGGCAGGGGGACTACGAGCAGTACTTC. Protein product: CSVDKRQGDYEQYF.

Points on this clonotype: At one end the junction does not follow the germline gene, possibly because of a read error. This chain connects TRBV4-2 to TRBJ1-4, with unresolved D. Looked up from germline, CDR1 is LGHNA and CDR2 is YNFKEQ. The CDR3 contains 15 residues. CDR3 residues: CASSPRHATNGKLFF. CDR3 nucleotide sequence: TGTGCCAGCAGCCCACGACACGCAACTAATGGAAAACTGTTTTTT.

A remark on this clonotype: Relative to the germline gene, one junction end is altered; a read error may explain this. The chain is built from TRBV7-9 and TRBJ2-5, with TRBD2 matching 8 bases. CDR1 and CDR2 from the germline V gene are SEHNR and FQNEAQ (reference sequence). The CDR3 runs 17 residues. The CDR3 nucleotides are TGTGCCAGCAACTTAGCTTCACCTATAGCGGGGAGTAACAAGCAGTACTTC. Its translation: CASNLASPIAGSNKQYF.

The J gene is TRBJ2-1, the V gene TRBV5-6; tentatively, D is TRBD1 (5 bases). V gave up 3 bases and J gave up 9 bases, with 16 bases separating them. CDR3 length: 14 amino acids. CDR1 SGHDT and CDR2 YYEEEE come from the germline V gene. Written as DNA, the CDR3 is TGTGCCAGCAGCTCGTCCGAGACAGTCGGTGAGCAGTTCTTC. It codes for CASSSSETVGEQFF.